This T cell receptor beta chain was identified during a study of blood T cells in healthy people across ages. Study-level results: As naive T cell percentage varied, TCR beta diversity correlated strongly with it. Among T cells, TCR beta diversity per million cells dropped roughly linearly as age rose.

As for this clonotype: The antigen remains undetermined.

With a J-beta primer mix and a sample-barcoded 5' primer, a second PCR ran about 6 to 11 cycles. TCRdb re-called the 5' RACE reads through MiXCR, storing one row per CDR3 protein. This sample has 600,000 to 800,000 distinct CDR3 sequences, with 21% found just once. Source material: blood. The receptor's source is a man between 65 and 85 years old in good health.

The CDR3 protein is CASSLWSWTDVLTF. DNA of the CDR3: TGTGCCAGCAGCTTATGGTCTTGGACCGACGTCCTGACTTTC. The V call is TRBV7-6, the J call TRBJ2-6, with no clear D. The V gene lost 2 bases and the J gene lost 11 bases, with 13 bases spanning the gap. The CDR3 extends over 14 amino acids. Germline-derived CDR1 and CDR2 are SGHVS and FNYEAQ.